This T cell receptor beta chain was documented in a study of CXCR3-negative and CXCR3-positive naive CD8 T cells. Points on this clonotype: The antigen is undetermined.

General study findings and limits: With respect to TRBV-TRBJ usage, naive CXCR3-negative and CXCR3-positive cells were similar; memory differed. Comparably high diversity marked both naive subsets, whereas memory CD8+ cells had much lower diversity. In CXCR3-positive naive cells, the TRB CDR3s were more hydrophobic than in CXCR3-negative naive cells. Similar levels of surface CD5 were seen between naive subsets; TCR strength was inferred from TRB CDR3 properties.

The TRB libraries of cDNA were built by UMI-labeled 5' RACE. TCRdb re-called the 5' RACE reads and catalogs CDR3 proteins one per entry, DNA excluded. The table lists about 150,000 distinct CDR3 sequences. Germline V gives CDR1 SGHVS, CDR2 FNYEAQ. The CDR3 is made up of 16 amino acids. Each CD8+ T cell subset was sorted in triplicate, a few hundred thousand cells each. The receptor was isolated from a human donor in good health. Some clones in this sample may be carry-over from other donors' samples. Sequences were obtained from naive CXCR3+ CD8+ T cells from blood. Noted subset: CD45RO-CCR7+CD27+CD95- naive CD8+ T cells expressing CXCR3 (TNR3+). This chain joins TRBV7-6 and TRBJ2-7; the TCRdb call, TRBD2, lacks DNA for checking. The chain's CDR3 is CASSRPAGGGAFEQYF.